This passage covers 21 T cell receptor beta chains from one sample sequenced in a study of blood T cell repertoires in COVID-19. Repertoires were generated with immunoSEQ multiplex PCR, while TCRdb's copy carries only in-frame clones and drops some. Of fewer than 120,000 clones in the sample, over 65% were seen once. Input material: peripheral blood. The receptors stem from a woman of 80 years or more with acute or convalescent COVID-19.

The rearrangement links TRBV9 to TRBJ1-6; 7 positions match TRBD1. Trimming removed 3 bases from V and 10 bases from J; junction bases left unmatched: 10. Per the germline V gene, CDR1 is SGDLS and CDR2 is YYNGEE. This CDR3 contains 15 residues. The CDR3 DNA reads as TGTGCCAGCAGCGCGACTTCCGGGACAGAATCACCCCTCCACTTT. Translation: CASSATSGTESPLHF.

The chain uses TRBV7-9 and TRBJ1-1; no firm D call. Germline lookup yields CDR1 SEHNR and CDR2 FQNEAQ (reference sequence). Trimming left V 6 bases short and J 0 bases short, with 8 bases between. This CDR3 has 13 amino acids. The CDR3 reads CASSSPMNTEAFF. The CDR3 coding sequence is TGTGCCAGCAGTTCGCCTATGAACACTGAAGCTTTCTTT.

This clone was detected only once. The chain links TRBV5-4 to TRBJ2-2; 15 nucleotides agree with TRBD2. The CDR3 extends over 18 amino acids. The V gene's germline CDR1 is SGHNT and CDR2 YYREEE (reference sequence). The ends lost 4 bases at V and 6 bases at J; junction bases unmatched: 10. In nucleotides, the CDR3 is TGTGCCAGCAGCCTGGGGACTAGCGGGAGGACTAGAGCCGGGGAGCTGTTTTTT. Translation: CASSLGTSGRTRAGELFF.

This sequence joins TRBV7-2 and TRBJ1-6; D is unclear. The CDR3 is 17 amino acids. Germline assignment: CDR1 SGHTA and CDR2 FQGNSA. Trimming took off 1 base at V and 0 bases at J, with 10 bases between the two ends. In DNA form, the CDR3 reads TGTGCCAGCAGCTTAGGAGGCGCGAGCTCCTATAATTCACCCCTCCACTTT. This sequence encodes CASSLGGASSYNSPLHF.

The chain carries TRBV29-1 and TRBJ1-2; 8 bases map to TRBD1. J gave up 4 bases and V 6 bases, and 4 bases lay outside the gene matches. This CDR3 has 12 amino acids. Germline CDR1 is SQVTM and CDR2 is ANQGSEA. The chain's CDR3 is CSVLRGLYGYTF. The CDR3, as DNA: TGCAGCGTGCTCAGGGGGCTCTATGGCTACACCTTC.

The chain combines TRBV19 with TRBJ2-1; D is possibly TRBD2 (5 bases). The germline CDR1 and CDR2 sequences are LNHDA and SQIVND (reference sequence). The CDR3 length is 15 residues. V was shortened by 6 bases and J by 3 bases, with 15 bases between the two germline ends. CDR3 sequence: CASRSVAGFYNEQFF. Written as DNA, the CDR3 is TGTGCCAGTAGGTCGGTGGCGGGTTTCTACAATGAGCAGTTCTTC.

The chain recombines TRBV7-9 with TRBJ2-1, with TRBD2 matching 7 bases. Germline CDR1 SEHNR, CDR2 FQNEAQ (reference sequence). This CDR3 is 18 amino acids long. V lost 5 bases, J lost 3 bases, and 16 bases stayed unmatched. The CDR3 DNA reads as TGTGCCAGCAGCCCGTCCCGACTCGGGAGGTTGAACTACAATGAGCAGTTCTTC. Protein: CASSPSRLGRLNYNEQFF.

The CDR3 bases are TGTGCCAGCAGCTTGGCGGGACAGGGAGAGCCCCAGCATTTT. It translates to CASSLAGQGEPQHF. The chain is built from TRBV5-8 and TRBJ1-5; TRBD1 aligns across 9 bases. Germline V lookup: CDR1 SGHTS, CDR2 YDEGEE. V was clipped by 0 bases and J by 8 bases; unmatched bases: 3. The CDR3 runs 14 residues.

This chain links TRBV11-2 with TRBJ2-5, with TRBD2 identical over 7 bases. This CDR3 is built from 15 residues. Unmatched junction bases numbered 11, after V lost 5 bases and J lost 5 bases. CDR1 is SGHAT and CDR2 is FQNNGV in the germline V gene. The CDR3 coding sequence is TGTGCCAGCAGCCCTTTGTCCGCGGGGGTTGAGACCCAGTACTTC. This translates into CASSPLSAGVETQYF.

The V call is TRBV13, the J call TRBJ1-5; D unclear. Germline CDR1 reads PRHDT; CDR2 reads FYEKMQ (reference sequence). Trimming stripped 5 bases from V and 3 bases from J, with 11 bases between. There are 14 residues in the CDR3. The CDR3 is CASSMRVSNQPQHF. The CDR3 DNA is TGTGCCAGCAGCATGAGGGTTTCCAATCAGCCCCAGCATTTT.

The chain carries TRBV5-1 and TRBJ2-1; D might be TRBD1 (6 bases). The CDR3 extends over 12 amino acids. V was shortened by 3 bases and J by 9 bases, with 10 bases between the two germline ends. The germline V gene has CDR1 SGHRS and CDR2 YFSETQ. This CDR3 is CASSSQGTEQFF. For the CDR3, the DNA is TGCGCCAGCAGCTCCCAGGGGACTGAGCAGTTCTTC.

This chain uses TRBV11-2 with TRBJ2-7, with TRBD1 as a possible D gene (5 bases). The V gene lost 6 bases and the J gene lost 6 bases, with 24 bases spanning the gap. Per germline, CDR1 SGHAT and CDR2 FQNNGV. The CDR3 has 16 amino acids. The CDR3 spells CASSSAVIGAWGEQYF. Written as DNA, the CDR3 is TGTGCCAGCAGTTCGGCGGTGATAGGGGCCTGGGGCGAGCAGTACTTC. The full variable domain, rest sourced from reference TRBV11-2 and TRBJ2-7, is EAGVAQSPRYKIIEKRQSVAFWCNPISGHATLYWYQQILGQGPKLLIQFQNNGVVDDSQLPKDRFSAERLKGVDSTLKIQPAKLEDSAVYLCASSSAVIGAWGEQYFGPGTRLTVT.

V is TRBV7-8 and J is TRBJ2-3, with a possible D match to TRBD2 (7 bases). CDR3 length equals 14 residues. The germline CDR1 and CDR2 sequences are SGHVS and FQNEAQ. V dropped 4 bases and J dropped 6 bases, with 14 bases sitting between them. CDR3 residues: CASSWRGGEDTQYF. Here the CDR3 DNA reads TGTGCCAGCAGCTGGAGGGGGGGGGAGGATACGCAGTATTTT.

J is TRBJ1-2 and V is TRBV7-6; D is unresolved. The CDR3 is 14 residues long. Germline V gene data show CDR1 as SGHVS and CDR2 as FNYEAQ. Trimming left V 1 base short and J 0 bases short, with 6 bases between. Here the CDR3 DNA reads TGTGCCAGCAGCTTAGGAGCGTCTAACTATGGCTACACCTTC. Its protein product is CASSLGASNYGYTF.

The rearrangement uses TRBV3-1 (or the pseudogene TRBV3-2) and TRBJ2-5; a weak D match, TRBD2 (6 bases). Trimming took off 0 bases at V and 9 bases at J, with 11 bases between the two ends. The CDR3 spans 13 residues. Germline loops: CDR1 LGHDT, CDR2 YNNKEL (reference sequence). The CDR3 DNA is TGTGCCAGCAGCCAAGAGACCCGGAGGGCCCAGTACTTC. Protein: CASSQETRRAQYF.

The chain recombines TRBV4-1 with TRBJ1-2; maybe TRBD1 (5 bases). Trimming cost V 5 bases and J 3 bases, with 16 bases left between them. CDR1 and CDR2 from the germline V gene are MGHRA and YSYEKL. The CDR3 totals 15 residues. For the CDR3, the DNA is TGCGCCAGCAGCGGGCCGGGCAGGGCCGACTATGGCTACACCTTC. Its translation: CASSGPGRADYGYTF.

This clone was seen a handful of times. This chain links TRBV30 with TRBJ2-6, with D possibly TRBD1 on 5 matching bases. Germline V CDR1 and CDR2: GTSNPN, SVGIG (reference sequence). V was shortened by 3 bases and J by 1 base, with 16 bases between the two germline ends. The CDR3 loop spans 17 amino acids. The CDR3 region has the DNA TGTGCCTGGAGACAACCCCCTAGGGGATCTGGGGCCAACGTCCTGACTTTC. Its translation: CAWRQPPRGSGANVLTF.

The chain uses TRBV4-1 and TRBJ2-1, with 8 bases aligning to TRBD2. CDR1 and CDR2 (germline): MGHRA, YSYEKL. The CDR3 runs 20 residues. J was trimmed by 0 bases and V by 0 bases; bases with no gene match: 13. The chain's CDR3 is CASSQDRGSGLDASYNEQFF. CDR3 nucleotides: TGCGCCAGCAGCCAAGATCGGGGCTCGGGACTAGACGCCTCCTACAATGAGCAGTTCTTC.

This clone was detected a few times. The rearrangement joins TRBV11-2 to TRBJ2-3, with 8 bases fitting TRBD1. Trimming took 5 bases from V and 4 from J; bases not matched to a gene: 8. CDR1 SGHAT and CDR2 FQNNGV come from the germline V gene. CDR3 size: 15 residues. The CDR3 DNA reads TGTGCCAGCAGCATAACAGGGGGGTTGGCAGATACGCAGTATTTT. Translation gives CASSITGGLADTQYF. Full variable domain (remainder filled in from reference TRBV11-2 and TRBJ2-3): EAGVAQSPRYKIIEKRQSVAFWCNPISGHATLYWYQQILGQGPKLLIQFQNNGVVDDSQLPKDRFSAERLKGVDSTLKIQPAKLEDSAVYLCASSITGGLADTQYFGPGTRLTVL.

The chain links TRBV11-2 to TRBJ2-7; the D gene is possibly TRBD2 (6 bases). The V gene lost 1 base and the J gene lost 4 bases, with 17 bases spanning the gap. Germline V gene sequence: CDR1 SGHAT, CDR2 FQNNGV. The CDR3 consists of 16 residues. CDR3 loop: CASSLGSSGGLYEQYF. The CDR3 bases are TGTGCCAGCAGCTTAGGGTCCAGCGGAGGGCTGTACGAGCAGTACTTC.

The chain employs TRBV27 and TRBJ2-3; D is unclear. The CDR3 contains 12 residues. Germline V lookup: CDR1 MNHEY, CDR2 SMNVEV (reference sequence). The V end lost 4 bases, the J end lost 2 bases, and 4 bases lay between the germline ends. The CDR3 loop reads CASSSVTDTQYF. The CDR3 bases are TGTGCCAGCAGTTCAGTCACAGATACGCAGTATTTT.